The 30 T cell receptor beta chains in this list originate from one sample, sequenced in a study of T cell responses to AZD1222 COVID-19 vaccine (dated by TCRdb to 2020 to 2022). Libraries were constructed by the immunoSEQ multiplex PCR assay. The source is immuneACCESS, and TCRdb retained only in-frame sequences with V and J called. Part of the clones is not carried over; for the studies checked, unresolved V genes explain less than half of this, and the remainder is unexplained. In all, the sample holds 180,000 or so clones, and 85% to 95% of those were seen once. Of the sample, about 3% falls within the top ten clones. In the paper's terms, the time point label means: baseline before first vaccination. This specimen was peripheral blood, taken on day 0 of AZD1222 vaccination. These receptors all stem from an adult in good health.

This chain connects TRBV12-3 or TRBV12-4 to TRBJ2-7, with 8 bases lining up with TRBD1. After removal of 5 bases from V and 3 bases from J, the junction contained 3 bases not matched to a gene. CDR3 length equals 13 residues. The CDR3 nucleotides are TGTGCCAGCAGTAGACAGGGGTACTACGAGCAGTACTTC. Its protein product is CASSRQGYYEQYF.

This clone has more than one count but fewer than ten. The rearrangement links TRBV7-2 to TRBJ1-4; no clear D. This CDR3 is built from 16 residues. V shed 2 bases and J shed 0 bases, with 10 bases lying between them. The germline V gene encodes CDR1 SGHTA and CDR2 FQGNSA. In nucleotides, the CDR3 is TGTGCCAGCAGCTTAACCCGGGAGGCAACTAATGAAAAACTGTTTTTT. This gives the protein CASSLTREATNEKLFF.

The chain carries TRBV28 and TRBJ2-2, with D unclear. The CDR3 loop spans 9 amino acids. CDR1 and CDR2 from the germline V gene are MDHEN and SYDVKM. Trimming stripped 10 bases from V and 9 bases from J, with 6 bases between. CDR3 in DNA: TGTGCCATTAAGCGGGAGCTGTTTTTT. The encoded protein is CAIKRELFF.

V usage is TRBV6-5 and J usage is TRBJ1-1; D is ambiguous. The CDR3 is 13 amino acids. The V end lost 7 bases, the J end lost 0 bases, and 9 bases lay between the germline ends. The germline V gene has CDR1 MNHEY and CDR2 SVGAGI. The DNA for the CDR3 is TGTGCCAGCAAAGGACGGGTGAACACTGAAGCTTTCTTT. Protein: CASKGRVNTEAFF.

This clone was counted a single time. The CDR3, as DNA: TGTGCCAGCAGCTTAGTTTCGAACCAAGAGACCCAGTACTTC. Amino acid sequence: CASSLVSNQETQYF. J is TRBJ2-5 and V is TRBV7-6; no clear D. Germline V gives CDR1 SGHVS, CDR2 FNYEAQ. Deletions cut 1 base from V and 0 bases from J, with 6 bases between. The CDR3 contains 14 residues.

The genes are TRBV30 and TRBJ1-1; TRBD1 matches 8 bases. From germline, CDR1 is GTSNPN and CDR2 SVGIG (reference sequence). The CDR3 has 15 residues. J gave up 0 bases and V 0 bases, and 3 bases lay outside the gene matches. The CDR3 loop reads CAWSVQGEMNTEAFF. The CDR3, as DNA: TGTGCCTGGAGTGTACAGGGGGAAATGAACACTGAAGCTTTCTTT.

This chain connects TRBV2 to TRBJ1-1; D remains ambiguous. Germline CDR1 and CDR2: SNHLY and FYNNEI. Trimming cost V 5 bases and J 3 bases, with 13 bases left between them. This CDR3 spans 14 amino acids. The CDR3 protein is CASSWKGLDTEAFF. The DNA for the CDR3 is TGTGCCAGCAGTTGGAAGGGATTGGACACTGAAGCTTTCTTT. The full variable domain, its missing parts supplied by reference TRBV2 and TRBJ1-1, is EPEVTQTPSHQVTQMGQEVILRCVPISNHLYFYWYRQILGQKVEFLVSFYNNEISEKSEIFDDQFSVERPDGSNFTLKIRSTKLEDSAMYFCASSWKGLDTEAFFGQGTRLTVV.

This clone appeared a few times. Distinct nucleotide sequences in the sample also encode this CDR3. This sequence joins TRBV3-1 (or the pseudogene TRBV3-2) and TRBJ2-3; no reliable D call. Germline assignment: CDR1 LGHDT and CDR2 YNNKEL (reference sequence). The CDR3 spans 12 residues. V dropped 1 base and J dropped 5 bases, with 4 bases sitting between them. In DNA, the CDR3 is TGTGCCAGCAGCCAAGTAGAAGATACGCAGTATTTT. It encodes CASSQVEDTQYF.

This rearrangement joins TRBV6-5 to TRBJ1-1; D gene ambiguous. Germline V gene sequence: CDR1 MNHEY, CDR2 SVGAGI. The CDR3 is made up of 13 amino acids. V was cut by 5 bases and J by 6 bases, with 13 bases left in between. CDR3 region: CASSQTRAAEAFF. CDR3 in DNA: TGTGCCAGCAGTCAGACCCGGGCCGCTGAAGCTTTCTTT.

This clone was seen a handful of times. The chain carries TRBV12-3 or TRBV12-4 and TRBJ1-2; possibly TRBD1 for D (5 bases). V lost 2 bases and J lost 4, with 5 bases in between. This CDR3 region has 12 residues. The CDR3 spells CASSLRGYGYTF. CDR3 nucleotides: TGTGCCAGCAGTTTAAGGGGCTATGGCTACACCTTC.

The J gene is TRBJ1-3, the V gene TRBV2; D perhaps matches TRBD1 (5 bases). Germline assignment: CDR1 SNHLY and CDR2 FYNNEI. The V end lost 7 bases, the J end lost 0 bases, and 19 bases lay between the germline ends. The CDR3 is 17 amino acids. CDR3 nucleotides: TGTGCCAGCATGGGGGGAAGAGTTACCAGCTCTGGAAACACCATATATTTT. This codes for CASMGGRVTSSGNTIYF.

The chain has TRBV3-1 (or the pseudogene TRBV3-2) and TRBJ2-5; no clear D gene. Germline CDR1 reads LGHDT; CDR2 reads YNNKEL (reference sequence). This CDR3 region has 13 residues. V dropped 2 bases and J dropped 5 bases, with 9 bases sitting between them. DNA of the CDR3: TGTGCCAGCAGCCAACTGGACGTGGAGACCCAGTACTTC. Its translation: CASSQLDVETQYF.

CDR3 residues: CASSLYSPPRTREQYF. The CDR3 DNA reads TGTGCCAGCAGTCTCTATTCACCACCTAGGACGAGGGAGCAGTACTTC. The chain uses TRBV3-1 (or the pseudogene TRBV3-2) and TRBJ2-7, with no clear D. V was shortened by 6 bases and J by 7 bases, with 25 bases between the two germline ends. Germline loops: CDR1 LGHDT, CDR2 YNNKEL (reference sequence). The CDR3 runs 16 residues.

This chain connects TRBV20-1 to TRBJ1-1; D gene unclear. Trimming took off 0 bases at V and 11 bases at J, with 7 bases between the two ends. The length of the CDR3 is 10 residues. CDR1 and CDR2 from the germline V gene are DFQATT and SNEGSKA (reference sequence). DNA for the CDR3: TGCAGTGCTAGAGATTTAGGGGCTTTCTTT. It is translated as CSARDLGAFF.

The chain is built from TRBV6-5 and TRBJ1-6, with unresolved D. Germline V lookup: CDR1 MNHEY, CDR2 SVGAGI. With 7 bases removed from V and 10 bases from J, the gap between germline ends came to 14 bases. The CDR3 has 13 amino acids. CDR3 sequence: CASMAAPVSPLHF. The DNA of the CDR3 is TGTGCCAGCATGGCTGCGCCGGTCTCACCCCTCCACTTT.

The V gene is TRBV28, the J gene TRBJ1-1; 7 bases fit TRBD1. The CDR3 totals 14 residues. V shed 3 bases, J shed 0 bases, and the junction held 1 base outside the gene matches. The germline gives CDR1 MDHEN, CDR2 SYDVKM. The chain's CDR3 is CASSLGQMNTEAFF. The CDR3 bases are TGTGCCAGCAGTTTGGGACAGATGAACACTGAAGCTTTCTTT.

The chain links TRBV10-3 to TRBJ1-3; D uncertain. The germline gives CDR1 ENHRY, CDR2 SYGVKD. This CDR3 spans 14 amino acids. Trimming shortened V by 0 bases and J by 0 bases, and 3 bases separated the two germline ends. CDR3 nucleotides: TGTGCCATCAGTGAGTCGACCTCTGGAAACACCATATATTTT. This codes for CAISESTSGNTIYF.

This chain uses TRBV19 with TRBJ2-1; TRBD1 matches at 12 bases. With 5 bases clipped from V and 6 bases from J, the junction kept 2 bases outside the gene matches. The CDR3 has 14 residues. The germline V gene has CDR1 LNHDA and CDR2 SQIVND (reference sequence). CDR3 region: CASSGDRGLNEQFF. The CDR3 DNA follows: TGTGCCAGTAGTGGGGACAGGGGGCTCAATGAGCAGTTCTTC. Supplemented by reference TRBV19 and TRBJ2-1, the full variable domain reads DGGITQSPKYLFRKEGQNVTLSCEQNLNHDAMYWYRQDPGQGLRLIYYSQIVNDFQKGDIAEGYSVSREKKESFPLTVTSAQKNPTAFYLCASSGDRGLNEQFFGPGTRLTVL.

The V gene is TRBV6-6, the J gene TRBJ1-3; D gene ambiguous. The CDR3 loop spans 16 amino acids. Germline V CDR1 and CDR2: MNHNY, SVGAGI (reference sequence). The V end lost 2 bases, the J end lost 0 bases, and 11 bases lay between the germline ends. CDR3 region: CASSYTQDFSGNTIYF. CDR3 nucleotides: TGTGCCAGCAGTTACACCCAGGATTTCTCTGGAAACACCATATATTTT.

The CDR3 bases are TGTGCCAGCAGCTTAGATGATCCGTGGCGTAGTGAGCAGTTCTTC. Amino acids: CASSLDDPWRSEQFF. This rearrangement joins TRBV11-2 to TRBJ2-1, with no clear D. This CDR3 is 15 amino acids long. Trimming took off 0 bases at V and 9 bases at J, with 15 bases between the two ends. Looked up from germline, CDR1 is SGHAT and CDR2 is FQNNGV.

The J gene is TRBJ1-1, the V gene TRBV2, with D uncertain. V was shortened by 8 bases and J by 3 bases, with 13 bases between the two germline ends. Germline V gene lookup returns CDR1 SNHLY and CDR2 FYNNEI. This CDR3 has 13 residues. The CDR3 region has the DNA TGTGCCAGCCGGCGTGAGGGAGACACTGAAGCTTTCTTT. Its translation: CASRREGDTEAFF.

This clone has only one observation. In the same sample, other DNA sequences code for this CDR3. CDR3 nucleotides: TGTGCCAGCTCACCCCCAAGCACAGATACGCAGTATTTT. It specifies CASSPPSTDTQYF. The gene calls are TRBV18 and TRBJ2-3; D unclear. The CDR3 spans 13 residues. Germline CDR1 reads KGHSH; CDR2 reads LQKENI. Trimming took 3 bases from V and 0 from J, leaving 4 bases between them.

The gene calls are TRBV7-9 and TRBJ2-7; tentatively, D is TRBD1 or TRBD2 (5 bases each). The CDR3 consists of 13 residues. Trimming took off 7 bases at V and 0 bases at J, with 10 bases between the two ends. Germline lookup yields CDR1 SEHNR and CDR2 FQNEAQ (reference sequence). The CDR3 loop is CASTWGNSYEQYF. In DNA, the CDR3 is TGTGCCAGCACATGGGGGAACTCCTACGAGCAGTACTTC.

The gene calls are TRBV11-2 and TRBJ2-5; 8 bases are shared with TRBD1. Germline loops: CDR1 SGHAT, CDR2 FQNNGV. V trimming: 3 bases; J trimming: 5 bases; junction bases outside the gene matches: 11. The CDR3 is made up of 16 amino acids. CDR3 loop: CASSFRGQGARETQYF. The DNA of the CDR3 is TGTGCCAGCAGCTTTAGAGGGCAGGGGGCACGGGAGACCCAGTACTTC.

This chain links TRBV20-1 with TRBJ2-5; TRBD1 matches 8 bases. J was trimmed by 0 bases and V by 3 bases; bases with no gene match: 6. Looked up from germline, CDR1 is DFQATT and CDR2 is SNEGSKA (reference sequence). This CDR3 has 15 amino acids. The CDR3 DNA reads TGCAGTGCTAGTGGGACAGGTAACAACCAAGAGACCCAGTACTTC. Translation gives CSASGTGNNQETQYF.

The V call is TRBV2, the J call TRBJ1-4; D is unclear. V was cut by 6 bases and J by 6 bases, with 14 bases left in between. Germline-derived CDR1 and CDR2 are SNHLY and FYNNEI. This CDR3 is built from 14 residues. The CDR3 nucleotides are TGTGCCAGCAGACTGGCCAACGGGGATGAAAAACTGTTTTTT. Residues: CASRLANGDEKLFF.

The rearrangement uses TRBV3-1 (or the pseudogene TRBV3-2) and TRBJ1-1; unclear D gene. Germline CDR1 is LGHDT and CDR2 is YNNKEL (reference sequence). V lost 6 bases to trimming and J lost 4 bases, with 15 bases between them. This CDR3 has 14 amino acids. DNA of the CDR3: TGTGCCAGCAGTAAAATCGCCTCGGGCACTGAAGCTTTCTTT. Amino acid sequence: CASSKIASGTEAFF.

V and J are TRBV27 and TRBJ1-2; D gene unclear. With 5 bases removed from V and 8 bases from J, the gap between germline ends came to 12 bases. The CDR3 length is 12 residues. Germline values: CDR1 MNHEY, CDR2 SMNVEV (reference sequence). The CDR3 region has the DNA TGTGCCAGCAGTCCCCGCGGTGGGGGCTACACCTTC. This translates into CASSPRGGGYTF.

This chain links TRBV3-1 (or the pseudogene TRBV3-2) with TRBJ1-4, with 7 bases aligning to TRBD1. Germline assignment: CDR1 LGHDT and CDR2 YNNKEL (reference sequence). Trimming removed 2 bases from V and 5 bases from J; junction bases left unmatched: 2. The CDR3 spans 14 residues. The CDR3 here is CASSQLQGNEKLFF. The CDR3 DNA follows: TGTGCCAGCAGCCAACTACAGGGGAATGAAAAACTGTTTTTT.

This chain joins TRBV6-5 and TRBJ1-1; D is uncertain. This CDR3 comprises 13 residues. Germline V gene lookup returns CDR1 MNHEY and CDR2 SVGAGI. Trimming removed 6 bases from V and 1 base from J, with 9 bases in between. Here the CDR3 DNA reads TGTGCCAGCAGATATCAGGCGAACACTGAAGCTTTCTTT. It is translated as CASRYQANTEAFF.